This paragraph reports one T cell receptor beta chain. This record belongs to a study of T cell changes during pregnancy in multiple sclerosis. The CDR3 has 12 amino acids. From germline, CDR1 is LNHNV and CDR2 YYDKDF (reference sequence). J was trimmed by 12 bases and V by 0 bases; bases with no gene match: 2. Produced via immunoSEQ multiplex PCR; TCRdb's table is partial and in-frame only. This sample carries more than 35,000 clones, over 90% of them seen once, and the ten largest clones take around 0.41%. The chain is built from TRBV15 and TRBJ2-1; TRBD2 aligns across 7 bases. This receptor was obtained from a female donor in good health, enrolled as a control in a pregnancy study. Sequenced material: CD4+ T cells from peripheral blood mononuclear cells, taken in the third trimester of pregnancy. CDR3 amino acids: CATSRDPGGQFF. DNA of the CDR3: TGTGCCACCAGCAGAGACCCGGGGGGGCAGTTCTTC.